This T cell receptor (beta chain) appears in the sequencing data of a study of identical twins. Broader study findings: Models predicted too little out-of-frame TCR alpha sharing in monozygotic twins.

TCRdb itself ran the 5' RACE reads through MiXCR, one entry per CDR3 protein. This sample carries hundreds of thousands of distinct CDR3 sequences, more than 6.5% of them seen once, and the ten largest clones take less than 2.5%. The ends were cut back, 8 bases at V and 8 bases at J, with 15 bases in the middle. Per the germline V gene, CDR1 is SQVTM and CDR2 is ANQGSEA. There are 12 residues in the CDR3. This clonotype was seen more than once but under ten times. What it binds is unknown. These records were also assigned to another study, of yellow fever vaccine responses in identical twins. That report notes: Twins' T cell vaccine responses reportedly looked partly convergent, partly personalized.

The rearrangement links TRBV29-1 to TRBJ1-4, with D possibly matching TRBD1 (6 bases). Sample: memory (CD45RO+) T cells sorted from blood. The clonotype was recovered from a young woman in good health. Written as DNA, the CDR3 is TGCAGCACCCGACAGGAAGGAGAAAAACTGTTTTTT. Amino acid sequence: CSTRQEGEKLFF. The full variable domain, with the rest looked up from reference TRBV29-1 and TRBJ1-4, is SAVISQKPSRDICQRGTSLTIQCQVDSQVTMMFWYRQQPGQSLTLIATANQGSEATYESGFVIDKFPISRPNLTFSTLTVSNMSPEDSSIYLCSTRQEGEKLFFGSGTQLSVL.